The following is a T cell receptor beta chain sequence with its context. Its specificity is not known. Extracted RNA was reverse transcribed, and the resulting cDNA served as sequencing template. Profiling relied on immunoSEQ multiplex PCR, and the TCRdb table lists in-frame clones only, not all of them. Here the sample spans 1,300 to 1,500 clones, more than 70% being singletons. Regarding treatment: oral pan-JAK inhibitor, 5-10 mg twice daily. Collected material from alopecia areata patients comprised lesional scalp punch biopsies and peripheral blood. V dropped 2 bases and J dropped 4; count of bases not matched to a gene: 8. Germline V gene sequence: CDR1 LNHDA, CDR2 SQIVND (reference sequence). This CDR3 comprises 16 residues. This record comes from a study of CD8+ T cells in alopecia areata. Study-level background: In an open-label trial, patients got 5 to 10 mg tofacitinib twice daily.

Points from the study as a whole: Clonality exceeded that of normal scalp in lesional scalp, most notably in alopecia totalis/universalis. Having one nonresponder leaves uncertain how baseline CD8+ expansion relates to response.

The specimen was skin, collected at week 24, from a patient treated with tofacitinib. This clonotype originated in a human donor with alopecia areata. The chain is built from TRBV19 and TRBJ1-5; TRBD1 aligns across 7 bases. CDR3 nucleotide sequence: TGTGCCAGTAGTATACCGACGGGACAGATAAATCAGCCCCAGCATTTT. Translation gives CASSIPTGQINQPQHF.